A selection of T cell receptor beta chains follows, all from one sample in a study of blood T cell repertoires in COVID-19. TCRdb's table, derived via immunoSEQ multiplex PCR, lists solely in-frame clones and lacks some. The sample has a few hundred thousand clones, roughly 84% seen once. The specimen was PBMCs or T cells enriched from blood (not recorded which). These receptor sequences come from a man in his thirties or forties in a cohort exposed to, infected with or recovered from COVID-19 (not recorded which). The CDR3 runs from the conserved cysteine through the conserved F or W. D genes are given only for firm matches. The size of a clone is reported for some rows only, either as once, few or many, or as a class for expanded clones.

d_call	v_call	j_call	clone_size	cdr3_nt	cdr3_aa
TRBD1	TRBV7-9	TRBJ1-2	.	TGTGCCAGCAGCCCCCGGACAGGGGGAGGCGATGGCTACACCTTC	CASSPRTGGGDGYTF
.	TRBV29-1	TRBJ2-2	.	TGCAGCGCCGCAGACAGGTCTTCCTGGGAGCTGTTTTTT	CSAADRSSWELFF
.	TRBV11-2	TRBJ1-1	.	TGTGCCAGCATCGAACCCTCGGTGGGGAGCATGATGAACACTGAAGCTTTCTTT	CASIEPSVGSMMNTEAFF
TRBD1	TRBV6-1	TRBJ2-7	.	TGTGCCAGCAGTGAATGGGGGACAGGGGCTACCTACGAGCAGTACTTC	CASSEWGTGATYEQYF
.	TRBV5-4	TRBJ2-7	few	TGTGCCAGCAGCTTAATCGGCTACGAGCAGTACTTC	CASSLIGYEQYF
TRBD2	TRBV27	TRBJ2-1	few	TGTGCCAGCATCGGGACTAGCGGGAGGGGGACCTACAATGAGCAGTTCTTC	CASIGTSGRGTYNEQFF
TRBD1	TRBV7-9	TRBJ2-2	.	TGTGCCAGCAGCTTCGTCGGACAGGGTGCCGGGGAGCTGTTTTTT	CASSFVGQGAGELFF
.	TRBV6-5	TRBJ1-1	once	TGTGCCAGCAGTTACTACAGGGAGGGGACTGAAGCTTTCTTT	CASSYYREGTEAFF
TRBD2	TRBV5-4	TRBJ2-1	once	TGTGCCAGCAGCTTGGGTGGCGGGAGTAGGAATGAGCAGTTCTTC	CASSLGGGSRNEQFF
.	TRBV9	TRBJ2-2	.	TGTGCCAGCAGCGCTGAGGGACGGAGGGGCACCGGGGAGCTGTTTTTT	CASSAEGRRGTGELFF
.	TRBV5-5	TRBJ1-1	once	TGTGCCAGCAGCTTCCCCGCGGGATTTTCCAACACTGAAGCTTTCTTT	CASSFPAGFSNTEAFF
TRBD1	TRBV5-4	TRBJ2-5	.	TGTGCCAGCAGATCATATCTCGGGACAGGGTATCAAGAGACCCAGTACTTC	CASRSYLGTGYQETQYF
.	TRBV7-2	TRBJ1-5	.	TGTGCCAGCAGCGCAGCACAGAGTCAGCCCCAGCATTTT	CASSAAQSQPQHF
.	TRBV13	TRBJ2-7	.	TGTGCCAGCAGCCCGGACAGATACGAGCAGTACTTC	CASSPDRYEQYF
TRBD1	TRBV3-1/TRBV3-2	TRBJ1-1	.	TGTGCCAGCAGGCAGACAGGGGGCTACTGGAGGACTGAAGCTTTCTTT	CASRQTGGYWRTEAFF
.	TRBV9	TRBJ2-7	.	TGTGCTAACGGTAACCACGAGCAGTACTTC	CANGNHEQYF
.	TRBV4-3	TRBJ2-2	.	TGCGCCAGCAGCCAAGATTTGGGAGACACCGGGGAGCTGTTTTTT	CASSQDLGDTGELFF
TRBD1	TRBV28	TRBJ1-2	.	TGTGCCAGCAGCTCAACAGGGGGTTGGGGTGGCTACACCTTC	CASSSTGGWGGYTF
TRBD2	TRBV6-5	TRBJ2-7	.	TGTGCCAGCAGGCCTAGCGGGACCTACGAGCAGTACTTC	CASRPSGTYEQYF
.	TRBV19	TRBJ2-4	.	TGTGCCAGTAGTCCCGGAGGGGGGGGAAACATTCAGTACTTC	CASSPGGGGNIQYF
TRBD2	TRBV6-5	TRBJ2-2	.	TGTGCCAGCAGTTACCAGGGACTAGCGGGAGCCGGGGAGCTGTTTTTT	CASSYQGLAGAGELFF
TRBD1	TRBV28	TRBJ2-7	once	TGTGCCAGCAGTTTACCCTCACATACCGCCGGGACAGGGACCTTCTACGAGCAGTACTTC	CASSLPSHTAGTGTFYEQYF